Listed below are T cell receptor beta chains from one sample, sequenced in a study of T-cell memory formation after mild COVID-19. MiXCR was run by TCRdb on the 5' RACE reads, yielding one entry per CDR3 protein. The sample includes 550,000 to 600,000 distinct CDR3 sequences, around a sixth of them seen just once. The sequenced material came from PBMCs or a T cell subset sorted from them (not recorded which). The receptors were gathered from an adult woman who had mild COVID-19 (a few samples of this study predate the infection). Cell type and time point are not known. Both conserved end residues are trimmed from each CDR3.

V,CDR3
TRBV19,ASSGSNWFGANVLT
TRBV5-1,ASSLGDSFMNTEAF
TRBV4-1,ASSQPLAGVGDNEQF
TRBV12-3/TRBV12-4,ASSTLIGETQY
TRBV11-2,ASSFTGHPRDEQY
TRBV20-1,SASLAGGQETQY
TRBV6-2/TRBV6-3,ASSYSTVQEWGEQF
TRBV5-1,ASSLDGSSTDTQY
TRBV7-9,ASSLPPRRASSYNEQF
TRBV10-3,ATAVVGNQPQH
TRBV27,ASSLKLSYEQY
TRBV5-1,ASRAGNTIY
TRBV7-3,ASSLLAGKYNEQF
TRBV5-1,ASSPRDSYGYT
TRBV30,ACNRDSYSTDTQY
TRBV6-5,ASRGLAGGLSGNEQF
TRBV4-2,ASSQESGNTYNEQF
TRBV14,ASSPTGNNEKLF
TRBV6-5,ASSKQRSSGNTIY
TRBV7-2,ASSPGEIAENNEQF
TRBV19,ASTTSKGGVSTDTQY
TRBV5-1,ASSPSQGISYEQY
TRBV7-9,ASRTGVETEAF
TRBV14,ASSARTGNVYTEAF
TRBV20-1,SARVGTGLGNQPQH
TRBV6-6,ASSPGTGLGGYT
TRBV24-1,ATSAQANTGELF
TRBV6-5,ASRSGTLYGYT
TRBV19,ASSIGRTADAYEQY
TRBV4-1,ASSQDGGNTEAF
TRBV20-1,SARLNGNTEAF
TRBV2,ASSEGPALSYEQY
TRBV28,ASSALAGRYEQY
TRBV5-1,ASSLGQMKGAYEQY
TRBV12-3/TRBV12-4,ASSNGLAGVGETQY
TRBV7-2,ASSSGGSDNEQF
TRBV11-2,ASSSPRGLREQF
TRBV11-2,ASSIREGGYEQY
TRBV27,ASRGDNYGYT
TRBV20-1,SAFDKEKLF
TRBV10-3,AISESGQGHDEQF
TRBV4-1,ASSQEPWTGDYGYT